The 15 T cell receptor beta chains below all came from one sample that was sequenced in a study of shared clonotypes between healthy human individuals. Sequencing used immunoSEQ multiplex PCR; TCRdb keeps in-frame clones, though not all of them. This table holds around 1.6 million clones, 95% to 99% found once. Sequencing was carried out using naive CD4+ T cells sorted from blood. Subset: CD45RA+ positively selected. The receptors come from a young man in good health.

The chain combines TRBV7-6 with TRBJ2-7; D is possibly TRBD1 (5 bases). Trimming removed 1 base at V and 2 bases at J, with 12 bases between. The CDR3 spans 15 residues. Germline V lookup: CDR1 SGHVS, CDR2 FNYEAQ. CDR3 DNA sequence: TGTGCCAGCAGCTTAGGGACCGACAGCACCTACGAGCAGTACTTC. Translating gives CASSLGTDSTYEQYF. Variable domain in full (rest from reference TRBV7-6 and TRBJ2-7): GAGVSQSPRYKVTKRGQDVALRCDPISGHVSLYWYRQALGQGPEFLTYFNYEAQQDKSGLPNDRFSAERPEGSISTLTIQRTEQRDSAMYRCASSLGTDSTYEQYFGPGTRLTVT.

The chain couples TRBV11-2 to TRBJ2-2; tentative D call: TRBD2 (5 bases). The V gene lost 5 bases and the J gene lost 8 bases, with 12 bases spanning the gap. Germline CDR1 reads SGHAT; CDR2 reads FQNNGV. The CDR3 sequence is 13 residues long. Here the CDR3 DNA reads TGTGCCAGCAGCCGGCTGGGAGATGGGGAGCTGTTTTTT. Translated, it gives CASSRLGDGELFF.

The chain combines TRBV5-4 with TRBJ1-2, with D hard to call. This CDR3 spans 13 amino acids. Trimming cost V 0 bases and J 7 bases, with 10 bases left between them. In germline, CDR1 is SGHNT, CDR2 YYREEE (reference sequence). CDR3 DNA sequence: TGTGCCAGCAGCTTGGACGGGAACGGTGGCTACACCTTC. Translating it yields CASSLDGNGGYTF.

The V gene is TRBV7-9, the J gene TRBJ1-5; D unresolved. Germline V gene lookup returns CDR1 SEHNR and CDR2 FQNEAQ (reference sequence). This CDR3 is built from 12 residues. Trimming pared 3 bases from V and 3 bases from J, leaving 3 bases between. CDR3: CASSFPNQPQHF. The DNA of the CDR3 is TGTGCCAGCAGCTTTCCCAATCAGCCCCAGCATTTT.

The chain joins TRBV18 to TRBJ2-2; 8 positions match TRBD1. J lost 4 bases, V lost 5 bases, and 6 bases had no gene match. CDR3 length: 15 amino acids. Germline CDR1 KGHSH, CDR2 LQKENI. CDR3: CASSNGQGSTGELFF. The CDR3 region has the DNA TGTGCCAGCTCAAACGGACAGGGCTCCACCGGGGAGCTGTTTTTT.

V gene TRBV29-1 combines with J gene TRBJ2-3; 7 positions agree with TRBD1. This CDR3 is 13 amino acids long. The V gene end was trimmed by 4 bases and the J gene end by 1 base; junction bases not matched to a gene: 2. CDR1 and CDR2 from the germline V gene are SQVTM and ANQGSEA. CDR3 loop: CSVVGTGTDTQYF. CDR3 coding DNA: TGCAGCGTTGTCGGGACAGGCACAGATACGCAGTATTTT.

The V gene is TRBV27, the J gene TRBJ2-1; 13 bases map to TRBD2. CDR1 and CDR2 (germline): MNHEY, SMNVEV (reference sequence). The CDR3 runs to 13 residues. V was pared by 5 bases and J by 12 bases, with 4 bases of the junction left unmatched. The CDR3: CASSRGLAGAQFF. The DNA for the CDR3 is TGTGCCAGCAGTCGCGGACTAGCGGGAGCGCAGTTCTTC.

The rearrangement joins TRBV6-6 to TRBJ2-1; no firm D call. Germline V gives CDR1 MNHNY, CDR2 SVGAGI (reference sequence). The CDR3 extends over 15 amino acids. Trimming pared 7 bases from V and 0 bases from J, leaving 13 bases between. The CDR3 is CASTVDRSSYNEQFF. CDR3 in DNA: TGTGCCAGCACCGTTGACCGAAGCTCCTACAATGAGCAGTTCTTC.

V is TRBV7-9 and J is TRBJ2-5; TRBD2 matches at 12 bases. V lost 4 bases to trimming and J lost 7 bases; unmatched junction nucleotides: 1. CDR1 is SEHNR, CDR2 FQNEAQ, per germline (reference sequence). The CDR3 length is 13 residues. CDR3 nucleotide sequence: TGTGCCAGCAGCTCTAGCGGGAGGGGGACCCAGTACTTC. Its translation: CASSSSGRGTQYF. Together with reference TRBV7-9 and TRBJ2-5, the CDR3 gives the full variable domain: DTGVSQNPRHKITKRGQNVTFRCDPISEHNRLYWYRQTLGQGPEFLTYFQNEAQLEKSRLLSDRFSAERPKGSFSTLEIQRTEQGDSAMYLCASSSSGRGTQYFGPGTRLLVL.

The chain is built from TRBV10-3 and TRBJ2-3, with D possibly called TRBD1 or TRBD2 (5 bases each). The CDR3 contains 16 residues. Trimming left V 2 bases short and J 3 bases short, with 15 bases between. CDR1 is ENHRY and CDR2 is SYGVKD in the germline V gene. Here the CDR3 reads CAISELSGSATDTQYF. The CDR3 DNA follows: TGTGCCATCAGTGAGCTGTCAGGGAGTGCGACAGATACGCAGTATTTT.

J is TRBJ2-3 and V is TRBV11-2; TRBD1 or TRBD2 may be the D gene (5 bases each). V was cut by 5 bases and J by 6 bases, with 21 bases left in between. The CDR3 runs 16 residues. CDR1 and CDR2 from the germline V gene are SGHAT and FQNNGV. The CDR3 coding sequence is TGTGCCAGCAGCACCTACCGGGACGCCCGACGGGATACGCAGTATTTT. This gives the protein CASSTYRDARRDTQYF.

V gene TRBV18 combines with J gene TRBJ2-7; 12 bases map to TRBD1. This CDR3 comprises 15 residues. Trimming took 4 bases from V and 6 from J; bases not matched to a gene: 7. Germline CDR1 is KGHSH and CDR2 is LQKENI. CDR3 region: CASSLPGTGGAEQYF. CDR3 coding DNA: TGTGCCAGCTCACTACCCGGGACAGGGGGCGCCGAGCAGTACTTC.

The chain joins TRBV5-1 to TRBJ2-3; D is uncertain. The CDR3 runs to 11 residues. V shed 1 base and J shed 6 bases, with 3 bases lying between them. Germline CDR1 and CDR2: SGHRS and YFSETQ. The chain's CDR3 is CASSLFDTQYF. The CDR3, as DNA: TGCGCCAGCAGCTTGTTCGATACGCAGTATTTT.

The chain joins TRBV15 to TRBJ2-1; 8 bases are a match to TRBD1. CDR1 and CDR2 from the germline V gene are LNHNV and YYDKDF (reference sequence). V shed 5 bases, J shed 0 bases, and the junction held 9 bases outside the gene matches. This CDR3 has 17 amino acids. The CDR3 DNA reads as TGTGCCACCAGCGGAATTGGGACAGGCGTCTCCTACAATGAGCAGTTCTTC. Translated, it gives CATSGIGTGVSYNEQFF.

The chain has TRBV18 and TRBJ2-7; D unclear. The CDR3 totals 13 residues. Germline CDR1 is KGHSH and CDR2 is LQKENI. Trimming left V 6 bases short and J 3 bases short, with 12 bases between. The CDR3 loop reads CASSSDLYYEQYF. The CDR3 region has the DNA TGTGCCAGCTCGTCGGACCTTTACTACGAGCAGTACTTC.